Sequencing of this T cell receptor beta chain was carried out in a study of control samples from healthy donors and cancer patients. Germline V gives CDR1 SEHNR, CDR2 FQNEAQ (reference sequence). Trimming took 5 bases from V and 3 from J; bases not matched to a gene: 6. The CDR3 runs to 15 residues. Using immunoSEQ multiplex PCR, the repertoire was profiled, and TCRdb retains in-frame clones only, with some absent. The sample lists roughly 70,000 clones; approximately 87% were seen once. The sample was blood. V gene TRBV7-9 combines with J gene TRBJ2-3; 9 bases agree with TRBD2. This TCR derives from a man aged 45 to 65 in good health. The CDR3 region is CASSQQGLATDTQYF. CDR3 DNA sequence: TGTGCCAGCAGCCAGCAGGGACTAGCTACAGATACGCAGTATTTT.